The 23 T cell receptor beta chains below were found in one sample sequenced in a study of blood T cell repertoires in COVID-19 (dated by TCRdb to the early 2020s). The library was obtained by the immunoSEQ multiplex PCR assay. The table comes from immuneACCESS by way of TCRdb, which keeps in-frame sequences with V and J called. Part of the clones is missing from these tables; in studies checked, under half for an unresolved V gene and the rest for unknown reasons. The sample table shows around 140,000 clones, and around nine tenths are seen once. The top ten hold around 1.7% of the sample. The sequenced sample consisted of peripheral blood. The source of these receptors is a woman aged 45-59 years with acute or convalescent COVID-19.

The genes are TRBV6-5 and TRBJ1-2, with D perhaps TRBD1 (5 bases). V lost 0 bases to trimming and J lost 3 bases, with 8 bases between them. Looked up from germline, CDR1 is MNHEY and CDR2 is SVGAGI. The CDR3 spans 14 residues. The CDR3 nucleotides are TGTGCCAGCAGTTACTCGTCGACAGACTATGGCTACACCTTC. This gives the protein CASSYSSTDYGYTF.

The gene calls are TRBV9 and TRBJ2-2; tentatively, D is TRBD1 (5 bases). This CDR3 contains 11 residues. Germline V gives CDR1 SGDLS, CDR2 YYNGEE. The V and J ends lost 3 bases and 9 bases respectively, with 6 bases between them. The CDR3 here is CASSGGWELFF. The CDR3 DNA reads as TGTGCCAGCAGCGGGGGCTGGGAGCTGTTTTTT.

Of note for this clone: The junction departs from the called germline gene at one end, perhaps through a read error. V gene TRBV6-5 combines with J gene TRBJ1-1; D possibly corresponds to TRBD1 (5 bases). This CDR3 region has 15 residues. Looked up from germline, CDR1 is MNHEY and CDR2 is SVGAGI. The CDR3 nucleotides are TGTGCCAGCACTTACAATGCAGGGTCGAACACTGAAGCTTTCTTT. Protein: CASTYNAGSNTEAFF.

The CDR3 loop reads CASKGGGGYNEQFF. The CDR3 bases are TGTGCCAGCAAGGGCGGGGGAGGTTACAATGAGCAGTTCTTC. The chain links TRBV11-2 to TRBJ2-1; TRBD2 matches 7 bases. V was clipped by 7 bases and J by 4 bases; unmatched bases: 7. Germline V CDR1 and CDR2: SGHAT, FQNNGV. The CDR3 runs 14 residues.

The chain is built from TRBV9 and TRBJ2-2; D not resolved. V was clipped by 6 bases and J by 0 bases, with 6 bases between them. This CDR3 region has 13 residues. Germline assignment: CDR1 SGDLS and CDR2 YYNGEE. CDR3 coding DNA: TGTGCCAGCACTCCAGCGAACACCGGGGAGCTGTTTTTT. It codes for CASTPANTGELFF.

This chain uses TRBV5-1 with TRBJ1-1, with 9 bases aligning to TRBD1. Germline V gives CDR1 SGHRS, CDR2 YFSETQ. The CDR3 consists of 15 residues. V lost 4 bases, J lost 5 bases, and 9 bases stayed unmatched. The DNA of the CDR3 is TGCGCCAGCAGCCCAAACAGGGGGCGCAGGACTGAAGCTTTCTTT. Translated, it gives CASSPNRGRRTEAFF. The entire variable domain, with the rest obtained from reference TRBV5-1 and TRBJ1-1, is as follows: KAGVTQTPRYLIKTRGQQVTLSCSPISGHRSVSWYQQTPGQGLQFLFEYFSETQRNKGNFPGRFSGRQFSNSRSEMNVSTLELGDSALYLCASSPNRGRRTEAFFGQGTRLTVV.

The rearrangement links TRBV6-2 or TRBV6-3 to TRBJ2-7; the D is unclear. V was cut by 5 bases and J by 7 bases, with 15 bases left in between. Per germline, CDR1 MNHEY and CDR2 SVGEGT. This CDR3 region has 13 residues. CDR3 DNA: TGTGCCAGCAGTAGCCCTCCCTTACCTGAGCAGTACTTC. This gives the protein CASSSPPLPEQYF.

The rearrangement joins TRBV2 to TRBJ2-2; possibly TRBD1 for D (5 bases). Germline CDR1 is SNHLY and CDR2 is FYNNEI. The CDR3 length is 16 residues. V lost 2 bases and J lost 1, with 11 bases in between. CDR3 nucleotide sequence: TGTGCCAGCAGTGAATTGGGGCAGGGGAACACCGGGGAGCTGTTTTTT. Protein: CASSELGQGNTGELFF.

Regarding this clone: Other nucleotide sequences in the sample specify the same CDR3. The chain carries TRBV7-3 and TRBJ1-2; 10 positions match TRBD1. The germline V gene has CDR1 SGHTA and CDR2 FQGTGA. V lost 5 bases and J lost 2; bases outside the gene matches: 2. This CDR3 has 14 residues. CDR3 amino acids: CASSPGQGNYGYTF. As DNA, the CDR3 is TGTGCCAGCAGCCCGGGACAGGGGAACTATGGCTACACCTTC. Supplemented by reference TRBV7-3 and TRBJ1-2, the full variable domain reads GAGVSQTPSNKVTEKGKYVELRCDPISGHTALYWYRQSLGQGPEFLIYFQGTGAADDSGLPNDRFFAVRPEGSVSTLKIQRTERGDSAVYLCASSPGQGNYGYTFGSGTRLTVV.

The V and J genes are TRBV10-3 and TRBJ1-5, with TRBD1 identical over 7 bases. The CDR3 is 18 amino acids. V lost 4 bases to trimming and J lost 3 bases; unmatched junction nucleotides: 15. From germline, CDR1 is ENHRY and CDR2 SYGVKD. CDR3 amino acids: CAISGKPGQESVNQPQHF. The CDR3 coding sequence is TGTGCCATCAGTGGAAAGCCCGGACAGGAGAGCGTCAATCAGCCCCAGCATTTT.

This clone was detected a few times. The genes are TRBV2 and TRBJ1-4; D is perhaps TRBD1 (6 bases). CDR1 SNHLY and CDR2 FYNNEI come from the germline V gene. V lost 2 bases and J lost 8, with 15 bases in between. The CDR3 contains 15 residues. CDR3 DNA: TGTGCCAGCAGTGAATCTACAGGGAGGGACGAAAAACTGTTTTTT. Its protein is CASSESTGRDEKLFF.

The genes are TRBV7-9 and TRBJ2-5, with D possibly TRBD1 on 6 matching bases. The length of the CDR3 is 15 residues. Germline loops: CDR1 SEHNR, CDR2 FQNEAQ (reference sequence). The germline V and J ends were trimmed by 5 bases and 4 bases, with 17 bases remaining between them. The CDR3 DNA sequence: TGTGCCAGCAGCCCTGGACAGACCGAAGTAGAGACCCAGTACTTC. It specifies CASSPGQTEVETQYF.

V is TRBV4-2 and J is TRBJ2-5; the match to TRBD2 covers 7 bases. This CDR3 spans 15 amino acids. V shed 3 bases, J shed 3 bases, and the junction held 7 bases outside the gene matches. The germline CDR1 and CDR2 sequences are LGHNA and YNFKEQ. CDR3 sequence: CASSHSAGAEETQYF. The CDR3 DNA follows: TGTGCCAGCAGCCATAGCGCGGGAGCGGAAGAGACCCAGTACTTC.

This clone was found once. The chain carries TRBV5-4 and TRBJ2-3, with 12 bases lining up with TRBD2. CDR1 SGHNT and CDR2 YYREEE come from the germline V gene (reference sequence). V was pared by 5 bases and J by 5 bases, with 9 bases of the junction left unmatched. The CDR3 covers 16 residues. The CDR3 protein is CASSAALAGGVDTQYF. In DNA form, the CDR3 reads TGTGCCAGCAGTGCAGCCCTAGCGGGGGGGGTAGATACGCAGTATTTT.

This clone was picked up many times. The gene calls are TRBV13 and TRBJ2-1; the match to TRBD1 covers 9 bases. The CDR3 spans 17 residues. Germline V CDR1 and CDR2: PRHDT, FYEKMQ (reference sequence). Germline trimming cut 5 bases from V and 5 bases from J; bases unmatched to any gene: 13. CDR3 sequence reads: CASSTATGGLVDNEQFF. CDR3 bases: TGTGCCAGCAGCACCGCCACAGGGGGCTTGGTAGACAATGAGCAGTTCTTC.

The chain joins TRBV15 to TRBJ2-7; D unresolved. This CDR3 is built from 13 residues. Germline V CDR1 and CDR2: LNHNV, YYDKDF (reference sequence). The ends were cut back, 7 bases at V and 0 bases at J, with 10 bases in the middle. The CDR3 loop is CATMGQLSYEQYF. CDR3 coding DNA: TGTGCCACCATGGGCCAACTCTCCTACGAGCAGTACTTC.

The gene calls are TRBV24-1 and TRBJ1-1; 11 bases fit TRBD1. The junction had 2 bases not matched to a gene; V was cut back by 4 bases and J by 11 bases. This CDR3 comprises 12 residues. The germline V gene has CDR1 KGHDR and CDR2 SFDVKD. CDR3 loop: CATSEDRGPAFF. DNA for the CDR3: TGTGCCACCAGTGAGGACAGGGGGCCGGCTTTCTTT.

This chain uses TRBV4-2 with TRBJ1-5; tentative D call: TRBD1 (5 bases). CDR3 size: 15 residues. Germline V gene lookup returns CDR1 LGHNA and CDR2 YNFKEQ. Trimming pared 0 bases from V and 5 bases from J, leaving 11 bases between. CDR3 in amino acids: CASSQDRQPHQPQHF. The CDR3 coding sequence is TGTGCCAGCAGCCAAGACCGACAGCCCCATCAGCCCCAGCATTTT.

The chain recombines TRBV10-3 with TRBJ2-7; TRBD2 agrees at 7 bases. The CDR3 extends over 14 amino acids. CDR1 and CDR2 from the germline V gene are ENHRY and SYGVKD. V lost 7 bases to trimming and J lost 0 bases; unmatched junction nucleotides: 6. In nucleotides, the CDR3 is TGTGCCATCAAGACCGGGGGGAGCTCCTACGAGCAGTACTTC. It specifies CAIKTGGSSYEQYF.

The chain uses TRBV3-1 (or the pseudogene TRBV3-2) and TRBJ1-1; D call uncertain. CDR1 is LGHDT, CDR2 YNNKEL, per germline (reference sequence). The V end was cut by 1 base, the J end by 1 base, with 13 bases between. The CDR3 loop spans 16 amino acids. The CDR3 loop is CASSQAGRAANTEAFF. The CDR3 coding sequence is TGTGCCAGCAGCCAAGCGGGGAGGGCGGCGAACACTGAAGCTTTCTTT.

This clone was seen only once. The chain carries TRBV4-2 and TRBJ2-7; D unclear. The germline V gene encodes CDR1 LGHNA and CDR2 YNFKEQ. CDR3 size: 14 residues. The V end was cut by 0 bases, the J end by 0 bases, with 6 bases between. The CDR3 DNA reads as TGTGCCAGCAGCCAAGAATACTTCTCCTACGAGCAGTACTTC. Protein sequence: CASSQEYFSYEQYF.

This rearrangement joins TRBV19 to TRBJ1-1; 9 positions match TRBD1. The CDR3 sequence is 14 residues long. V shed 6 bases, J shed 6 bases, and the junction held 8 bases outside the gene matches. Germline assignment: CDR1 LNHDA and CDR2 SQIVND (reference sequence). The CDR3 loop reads CASSMTGGPSEAFF. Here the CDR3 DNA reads TGTGCCAGTAGCATGACAGGGGGACCATCTGAAGCTTTCTTT.

CDR3 sequence reads: CASRSGQYYEQYF. CDR3 nucleotides: TGTGCCAGTAGGTCGGGACAGTACTACGAGCAGTACTTC. The chain has TRBV19 and TRBJ2-7; TRBD1 matches 7 bases. The germline V gene has CDR1 LNHDA and CDR2 SQIVND (reference sequence). The CDR3 totals 13 residues. The V gene end was trimmed by 6 bases and the J gene end by 3 bases; junction bases not matched to a gene: 5.